This T cell receptor beta chain was recorded in a study of T cells in Graves' hyperthyroidism and ophthalmopathy. There are 16 residues in the CDR3. Germline V gene lookup returns CDR1 SGHTA and CDR2 FQGNSA. V lost 2 bases and J lost 6; bases outside the gene matches: 9. It was RNA transcripts that yielded the amplified TCR beta CDR3 regions. The TCR CDR3 first-round RT-PCR relied on the HTBI primer set. TCRdb fed the multiplex PCR reads into MiXCR, producing one record per CDR3 protein. The repertoire holds roughly 400,000 distinct CDR3 sequences, with more than 12% as singletons. Clinical symptoms, serum thyroxine and TRAb, thyroid ultrasound and orbital computed tomography were used for the diagnoses.

This TCR derives from a man between 45 and 60 years old with Graves' ophthalmopathy. Sequencing was carried out using blood. V usage is TRBV7-2 and J usage is TRBJ2-3, with 9 bases identical to TRBD2. The chain's CDR3 is CASSLIAAGGGDTQYF. The CDR3 DNA follows: TGTGCCAGCAGCTTAATTGCGGCGGGGGGGGGGGATACGCAGTATTTT. Drawing the rest from reference TRBV7-2 and TRBJ2-3, the complete variable domain is GAGVSQSPSNKVTEKGKDVELRCDPISGHTALYWYRQSLGQGLEFLIYFQGNSAPDKSGLPSDRFSAERTGGSVSTLTIQRTQQEDSAVYLCASSLIAAGGGDTQYFGPGTRLTVL.